Below, 9 T cell receptor beta chains from the same sample are listed, as sequenced in a study of shared clonotypes between healthy human individuals (dated by TCRdb to 2020 to 2022). The receptor library was made with the immunoSEQ multiplex PCR assay. The source is immuneACCESS, and TCRdb retained only in-frame sequences with V and J called. Part of the clones is not carried over; for the studies checked, unresolved V genes explain less than half of this, and the remainder is unexplained. In all, the sample holds over 950,000 clones, and about 80% of those were seen once. About 0.94% of the sample lies in the top ten. Sample: memory CD4+ T cells from PBMCs. This specimen's cell subset or site label, per the study, means: CD45RA-negative fraction. The origin of the receptors is a young man in good health. Some clones in this sample may be carry-over from other donors' samples.

V usage is TRBV7-2 and J usage is TRBJ1-1; D ambiguous. The germline V gene has CDR1 SGHTA and CDR2 FQGNSA. The CDR3 has 15 amino acids. Trimming removed 7 bases from V and 4 bases from J, with 19 bases in between. CDR3 sequence reads: CASTDQAAVITEAFF. The CDR3 region has the DNA TGTGCCAGCACCGACCAGGCTGCGGTCATCACTGAAGCTTTCTTT. Supplemented by reference TRBV7-2 and TRBJ1-1, the full variable domain reads GAGVSQSPSNKVTEKGKDVELRCDPISGHTALYWYRQSLGQGLEFLIYFQGNSAPDKSGLPSDRFSAERTGGSVSTLTIQRTQQEDSAVYLCASTDQAAVITEAFFGQGTRLTVV.

This clone turned up a few times. The rearrangement links TRBV9 to TRBJ2-2; TRBD2 might be the D (5 bases). Trimming pared 5 bases from V and 0 bases from J, leaving 14 bases between. CDR1 and CDR2 (germline): SGDLS, YYNGEE. This CDR3 has 16 residues. The CDR3 loop is CASSPRGITNTGELFF. The CDR3 DNA reads as TGTGCCAGCAGTCCTCGAGGGATAACGAACACCGGGGAGCTGTTTTTT.

In nucleotides, the CDR3 is TGTGCCAGCAGCCATACTAGCGGGCCCTCCTACAATGAGCAGTTCTTC. Translation gives CASSHTSGPSYNEQFF. The V gene is TRBV11-3, the J gene TRBJ2-1; 9 positions agree with TRBD2. Germline assignment: CDR1 SGHNT and CDR2 YENEEA. The J segment lost 0 bases and the V segment lost 5 bases, leaving 5 bases of the junction unmatched. This CDR3 is built from 16 residues.

The chain has TRBV7-3 and TRBJ1-2; 7 bases map to TRBD1. V gave up 3 bases and J gave up 4 bases; unmatched junction bases: 8. The CDR3 extends over 15 amino acids. Germline V gives CDR1 SGHTA, CDR2 FQGTGA. For the CDR3, the DNA is TGTGCCAGCAGCTTGGGCGGGACAGCGGCCTATGGCTACACCTTC. Amino acid sequence: CASSLGGTAAYGYTF.

This chain joins TRBV7-2 and TRBJ1-2; tentatively, D is TRBD1 (6 bases). The CDR3 runs 15 residues. V shed 2 bases and J shed 4 bases, with 14 bases lying between them. In germline, CDR1 is SGHTA, CDR2 FQGNSA. CDR3 coding DNA: TGTGCCAGCAGCTTAATTAGGGGGGCCGGCTATGGCTACACCTTC. This translates into CASSLIRGAGYGYTF.

This sequence joins TRBV19 and TRBJ2-2; D is undetermined. This CDR3 has 14 amino acids. Germline V CDR1 and CDR2: LNHDA, SQIVND (reference sequence). Trimming pared 6 bases from V and 1 base from J, leaving 9 bases between. In DNA form, the CDR3 reads TGTGCCAGTAGAGGCCAGATGAACACCGGGGAGCTGTTTTTT. Translation gives CASRGQMNTGELFF. The entire variable domain, with the rest obtained from reference TRBV19 and TRBJ2-2, is as follows: DGGITQSPKYLFRKEGQNVTLSCEQNLNHDAMYWYRQDPGQGLRLIYYSQIVNDFQKGDIAEGYSVSREKKESFPLTVTSAQKNPTAFYLCASRGQMNTGELFFGEGSRLTVL.

This sequence joins TRBV7-3 and TRBJ2-3; 10 bases are shared with TRBD2. The CDR3 is 16 amino acids. V was pared by 4 bases and J by 0 bases, with 4 bases of the junction left unmatched. Per germline, CDR1 SGHTA and CDR2 FQGTGA. The CDR3 region has the DNA TGTGCCAGCAGCTCACTAGCGGGAACTAGCACAGATACGCAGTATTTT. Its translation is CASSSLAGTSTDTQYF.

This clone was seen ten or more times. This chain connects TRBV6-5 to TRBJ1-4; perhaps TRBD1 as D (6 bases). Germline lookup yields CDR1 MNHEY and CDR2 SVGAGI. V was cut by 6 bases and J by 10 bases, with 18 bases left in between. The length of the CDR3 is 14 residues. The CDR3 DNA follows: TGTGCCAGCAGGGGGGACACGGAGAGTGGAAAACTGTTTTTT. The encoded protein is CASRGDTESGKLFF.

This chain connects TRBV4-2 to TRBJ1-4, with a weak D call TRBD1 (5 bases). V shed 1 base and J shed 6 bases, with 9 bases lying between them. This CDR3 has 14 amino acids. CDR1 LGHNA and CDR2 YNFKEQ come from the germline V gene. The CDR3 DNA follows: TGTGCCAGCAGCCAAGGAGGGGAAGATGAAAAACTGTTTTTT. It translates to CASSQGGEDEKLFF.